A single sample gave rise to the 2 T cell receptor beta chains below, sequenced in a study of CD4 and CD8 cells across lung adenocarcinoma regions. TCRdb re-called the PCR reads through MiXCR, storing one row per CDR3 protein. Among about 4,000 distinct CDR3 sequences, roughly 51% were seen once, and the ten largest hold 20% to 25%. The specimen was CD4+ T cells from the margin of a lung tumor. The receptors were gathered from a female donor with lung adenocarcinoma. The CD4 and CD8 labels of this study may be unreliable.

The chain has TRBV27 and TRBJ2-7, with 12 bases lining up with TRBD2. The CDR3 loop spans 16 amino acids. Trimming took 5 bases from V and 0 from J; bases not matched to a gene: 5. Germline CDR1 and CDR2: MNHEY and SMNVEV (reference sequence). The CDR3 bases are TGTGCCAGCAGTCCCACTAGCGGGGGGCACTCCTACGAGCAGTACTTC. This codes for CASSPTSGGHSYEQYF.

The rearrangement links TRBV6-1 to TRBJ2-3; D gene unclear. The end of the DNA is better explained by TRBJ2-5, so the J call may be wrong. The CDR3 has 13 amino acids. Per the germline V gene, CDR1 is MNHNS and CDR2 is SASEGT. The CDR3: CASSAGSRETQYF. In DNA form, the CDR3 reads TGTGCCAGCAGTGCGGGTAGCCGAGAGACCCAGTACTTC.